The rows below give T cell receptor beta chains drawn from one sample of a study of blood T cell repertoires in COVID-19. Method: immunoSEQ multiplex PCR; TCRdb's copy keeps in-frame clones and lacks some. In the table there are about 120,000 clones, approximately 77% of which are singletons. Sequencing was carried out using peripheral blood. Receptors originate from a human donor in a cohort sampled during active COVID-19. Each CDR3 is given with its conserved first and last residue. A D gene is named only where the DNA matches it firmly. Rows may omit the clone size; those that give it use once, few, many or a size class.

size: .; J: TRBJ1-3; V: TRBV5-1; D: .; CDR3: CASSLAFANSGNTIYF; DNA: TGCGCCAGCAGCTTGGCCTTTGCGAACTCTGGAAACACCATATATTTT
size: few; J: TRBJ1-1; V: TRBV15; D: .; CDR3: CATSRGKGVSAFF; DNA: TGTGCCACCAGCAGAGGTAAGGGGGTCTCCGCTTTCTTT
size: once; J: TRBJ2-4; V: TRBV11-3; D: TRBD1; CDR3: CASSLIQGNIQYF; DNA: TGTGCCAGCAGCTTAATACAGGGGAACATTCAGTACTTC
size: .; J: TRBJ2-7; V: TRBV28; D: TRBD2; CDR3: CASSFRLADLEQYF; DNA: TGTGCCAGCAGTTTTCGGCTAGCGGATCTCGAGCAGTACTTC
size: .; J: TRBJ2-3; V: TRBV24-1; D: .; CDR3: CATSDRLSGTDTQYF; DNA: TGTGCCACCAGTGATCGCCTTAGTGGCACAGATACGCAGTATTTT
size: .; J: TRBJ1-1; V: TRBV5-1; D: .; CDR3: CASSLWGPDTEAFF; DNA: TGCGCCAGCAGCTTGTGGGGGCCAGACACTGAAGCTTTCTTT
size: .; J: TRBJ2-7; V: TRBV18; D: .; CDR3: CASSPPADPYEQYF; DNA: TGTGCCAGCTCACCACCGGCGGATCCCTACGAGCAGTACTTC
size: .; J: TRBJ1-4; V: TRBV27; D: TRBD1; CDR3: CAPMDRGFATNEKLFF; DNA: TGTGCCCCCATGGACAGGGGGTTTGCAACTAATGAAAAACTGTTTTTT
size: .; J: TRBJ2-7; V: TRBV11-2; D: .; CDR3: CASSLEQGWEQYF; DNA: TGTGCCAGCAGCTTAGAGCAGGGGTGGGAGCAGTACTTC
size: .; J: TRBJ1-2; V: TRBV5-1; D: TRBD1; CDR3: CASSPRTGASYGYTF; DNA: TGCGCCAGCAGCCCCCGGACAGGGGCCTCCTATGGCTACACCTTC
size: .; J: TRBJ1-1; V: TRBV29-1; D: TRBD1; CDR3: CSVFLTGRGTEAFF; DNA: TGCAGCGTTTTCCTGACAGGGCGGGGCACTGAAGCTTTCTTT
size: .; J: TRBJ2-7; V: TRBV9; D: TRBD2; CDR3: CASSLLSGSWYEQYF; DNA: TGTGCCAGCAGTCTCCTTAGCGGGAGTTGGTACGAGCAGTACTTC
size: .; J: TRBJ2-5; V: TRBV13; D: TRBD1; CDR3: CASSLPPPHLDRRRETQYF; DNA: TGTGCCAGCAGCTTGCCACCCCCCCACCTGGACAGGCGTCGAGAGACCCAGTACTTC
size: .; J: TRBJ2-6; V: TRBV13; D: .; CDR3: CASSLVAKVGTGANVLTF; DNA: TGTGCCAGCAGCTTAGTAGCGAAAGTAGGGACTGGGGCCAACGTCCTGACTTTC
size: .; J: TRBJ1-6; V: TRBV6-5; D: .; CDR3: CASSRPRRGNSPLHF; DNA: TGTGCCAGCTCAAGGCCACGAAGAGGAAATTCACCCCTCCACTTT
size: .; J: TRBJ2-1; V: TRBV10-3; D: TRBD1; CDR3: CAIRGTEDYNEQFF; DNA: TGTGCCATCAGGGGGACAGAGGATTACAATGAGCAGTTCTTC
size: few; J: TRBJ2-3; V: TRBV2; D: TRBD2; CDR3: CASSGTSGSTDTQYF; DNA: TGTGCCAGCAGCGGGACTAGCGGGTCCACAGATACGCAGTATTTT
size: .; J: TRBJ1-1; V: TRBV13; D: .; CDR3: CASSLTGGEAFF; DNA: TGTGCCAGCAGCTTGACGGGGGGTGAAGCTTTCTTT
size: .; J: TRBJ2-3; V: TRBV13; D: .; CDR3: CASSHTRKTDTQYF; DNA: TGTGCCAGCAGCCATACTAGGAAAACAGATACGCAGTATTTT
size: few; J: TRBJ1-5; V: TRBV6-5; D: .; CDR3: CASSYSHGVNQPQHF; DNA: TGTGCCAGCAGTTACTCGCACGGAGTCAATCAGCCCCAGCATTTT
size: .; J: TRBJ2-7; V: TRBV10-3; D: .; CDR3: CAISEGTTGTRVYEQYF; DNA: TGTGCCATCAGTGAGGGTACCACCGGGACACGCGTCTACGAGCAGTACTTC
size: .; J: TRBJ2-1; V: TRBV10-3; D: TRBD2; CDR3: CAISATSGGAYEQFF; DNA: TGTGCCATCAGTGCGACTAGCGGGGGGGCATATGAGCAGTTCTTC
size: .; J: TRBJ2-5; V: TRBV5-1; D: TRBD2; CDR3: CASSRTSGGQETQYF; DNA: TGCGCCAGCAGCCGGACTAGCGGGGGGCAAGAGACCCAGTACTTC
size: .; J: TRBJ2-7; V: TRBV11-2; D: .; CDR3: CASSPSPRYEQYF; DNA: TGTGCCAGCAGCCCAAGTCCTAGGTACGAGCAGTACTTC
size: .; J: TRBJ2-7; V: TRBV3-1/TRBV3-2; D: .; CDR3: CASSQGQVVWYEQYF; DNA: TGTGCCAGCAGCCAGGGGCAGGTTGTATGGTACGAGCAGTACTTC
size: .; J: TRBJ1-2; V: TRBV7-8; D: .; CDR3: CASSPGEGVYGYTF; DNA: TGTGCCAGCAGCCCCGGGGAGGGGGTCTATGGCTACACCTTC
size: .; J: TRBJ2-3; V: TRBV9; D: TRBD2; CDR3: CASSPRGDPITDTQYF; DNA: TGTGCCAGCAGCCCGCGGGGGGACCCTATCACAGATACGCAGTATTTT
size: .; J: TRBJ2-7; V: TRBV10-3; D: .; CDR3: CAISERGSYEQYF; DNA: TGTGCCATCAGTGAAAGGGGCTCCTACGAGCAGTACTTC
size: .; J: TRBJ2-3; V: TRBV6-4; D: TRBD1; CDR3: CASSERDRGLDTQYF; DNA: TGTGCCAGCAGTGAAAGGGACAGGGGACTAGATACGCAGTATTTT
size: .; J: TRBJ1-2; V: TRBV27; D: .; CDR3: CASSLRWGEGGYTF; DNA: TGTGCCAGCAGTTTAAGGTGGGGGGAGGGTGGCTACACCTTC
size: .; J: TRBJ2-7; V: TRBV6-1; D: .; CDR3: CASSEARGGRGYEQYF; DNA: TGTGCCAGCAGTGAAGCGCGTGGGGGCAGGGGATACGAGCAGTACTTC
size: .; J: TRBJ1-1; V: TRBV5-4; D: TRBD1; CDR3: CASSLITGVIMNTEAFF; DNA: TGTGCCAGCAGCTTAATAACAGGGGTTATAATGAACACTGAAGCTTTCTTT
size: .; J: TRBJ1-1; V: TRBV9; D: .; CDR3: CASSPGGANTEAFF; DNA: TGTGCCAGCAGCCCTGGAGGGGCAAACACTGAAGCTTTCTTT